Described below is a single T cell receptor beta chain sequence and its context. The antigen is not known. These data belong to a study of T cell responses to AZD1222 COVID-19 vaccine. Overall study context: Pooled samples include second doses given at about 4 or 12 weeks.

Sequencing used immunoSEQ multiplex PCR; TCRdb keeps in-frame clones, though not all of them. Here the sample spans under 95,000 clones, approximately 88% being singletons. The study, taken as a whole, reports: Only a handful of AZD1222 recipients, roughly 6 in all, had baseline seropositivity. Vaccine-related CD4 TCRs covered spike, predominating at 160-218 and 743-854.

Per germline, CDR1 SGHDT and CDR2 YYEEEE. There are 18 residues in the CDR3. The junction had 8 bases not matched to a gene; V was cut back by 4 bases and J by 0 bases. The source was peripheral blood, collected on day 0 of AZD1222 vaccination. The V call is TRBV5-6, the J call TRBJ1-4; the match to TRBD1 covers 11 bases. The sequence came from an adult in good health. The CDR3 nucleotides are TGTGCCAGCAGCCCATTGGGACAGGGGGGTGCAACTAATGAAAAACTGTTTTTT. Protein sequence: CASSPLGQGGATNEKLFF.